Each of the 21 T cell receptor beta chains below was sequenced from the same sample in a study of regulatory T cells. The primer mix had 52 TRBV and 13 TRBJ primers. Sequencing was performed with immunoSEQ multiplex PCR; in TCRdb, only in-frame clones are kept and a portion is missing. The sample contains about 20,000 clones, roughly 93% of which appear only once. What was sequenced was CD8+ T cells sorted from blood. These receptors originate from a child younger than 10 with CD3G deficiency.

The rearrangement uses TRBV28 and TRBJ1-1; D is unresolved. Germline lookup yields CDR1 MDHEN and CDR2 SYDVKM. With 3 bases removed from V and 3 bases from J, the gap between germline ends came to 8 bases. CDR3 size: 13 residues. The CDR3: CASSFKGYTEAFF. The CDR3 nucleotides read TGTGCCAGCAGTTTTAAAGGGTACACTGAAGCTTTCTTT.

The rearrangement joins TRBV28 to TRBJ2-7, with 7 bases aligning to TRBD2. CDR1 is MDHEN and CDR2 is SYDVKM in the germline V gene. The junction had 12 bases not matched to a gene; V was cut back by 5 bases and J by 5 bases. CDR3 length: 15 residues. CDR3 protein: CASSPIAGPGDEQYF. For the CDR3, the DNA is TGTGCCAGCAGTCCAATAGCGGGCCCTGGCGACGAGCAGTACTTC. Drawing the rest from reference TRBV28 and TRBJ2-7, the complete variable domain is DVKVTQSSRYLVKRTGEKVFLECVQDMDHENMFWYRQDPGLGLRLIYFSYDVKMKEKGDIPEGYSVSREKKERFSLILESASTNQTSMYLCASSPIAGPGDEQYFGPGTRLTVT.

V usage is TRBV28 and J usage is TRBJ2-1, with D perhaps given as TRBD1 or TRBD2 (6 bases each). Trimming took 6 bases from V and 2 from J, leaving 17 bases between them. Germline CDR1 and CDR2: MDHEN and SYDVKM. This CDR3 is built from 16 residues. CDR3: CASSTRRGRTYNEQFF. In nucleotides, the CDR3 is TGTGCCAGCAGCACCCGGAGGGGGAGAACCTACAATGAGCAGTTCTTC.

This clone was seen only once. The gene calls are TRBV5-1 and TRBJ2-5, with 8 bases lining up with TRBD2. The closer fit of TRBJ2-7 to the DNA end suggests the J call may be wrong. The CDR3 loop spans 14 amino acids. The germline V gene has CDR1 SGHRS and CDR2 YFSETQ. The CDR3 region is CASSLGTSGNEQYF. The CDR3 DNA sequence: TGCGCCAGCAGCCTCGGGACTAGTGGGAACGAGCAGTACTTC.

V gene TRBV7-9 combines with J gene TRBJ2-3, with D possibly being TRBD2 (6 bases). V gave up 10 bases and J gave up 1 base, with 9 bases separating them. Germline CDR1 reads SEHNR; CDR2 reads FQNEAQ (reference sequence). The CDR3 has 12 amino acids. The DNA for the CDR3 is TGTGCCATATCTAGCGGCACAGATACGCAGTATTTT. It is translated as CAISSGTDTQYF.

The chain employs TRBV7-8 and TRBJ2-3, with 7 bases lining up with TRBD2. This CDR3 has 14 residues. V gave up 0 bases and J gave up 8 bases; unmatched junction bases: 5. Germline V gene data show CDR1 as SGHVS and CDR2 as FQNEAQ. The DNA of the CDR3 is TGTGCCAGCAGCTTAGCGATAGGGAGGGGTACGCAGTATTTT. Its translation is CASSLAIGRGTQYF.

J is TRBJ2-2 and V is TRBV19; 12 nucleotides align to TRBD2. Germline CDR1 is LNHDA and CDR2 is SQIVND (reference sequence). The V segment lost 5 bases and the J segment 3 bases; nucleotides outside the gene matches: 1. The CDR3 is 15 residues long. CDR3 bases: TGTGCCAGTAGTCGACTAGCGGGAGACACCGGGGAGCTGTTTTTT. It yields the protein CASSRLAGDTGELFF.

The chain employs TRBV13 and TRBJ2-3; TRBD2 matches at 8 bases. J gave up 9 bases and V 3 bases, and 2 bases lay outside the gene matches. Per germline, CDR1 PRHDT and CDR2 FYEKMQ (reference sequence). This CDR3 region has 12 residues. In DNA form, the CDR3 reads TGTGCCAGCAGCTTGGGCGGGAGGACGCAGTATTTT. Protein product: CASSLGGRTQYF.

The V call is TRBV7-8, the J call TRBJ2-1; 9 bases agree with TRBD1. Germline lookup yields CDR1 SGHVS and CDR2 FQNEAQ. This CDR3 comprises 16 residues. Trimming took 1 base from V and 8 from J; bases not matched to a gene: 9. Here the CDR3 reads CASSLGPGQGSYEQFF. The CDR3 region has the DNA TGTGCCAGCAGCTTAGGGCCGGGACAGGGAAGCTATGAGCAGTTCTTC. The whole variable domain, remainder taken from reference TRBV7-8 and TRBJ2-1, is GAGVSQSPRYKVAKRGQDVALRCDPISGHVSLFWYQQALGQGPEFLTYFQNEAQLDKSGLPSDRFFAERPEGSVSTLKIQRTQQEDSAVYLCASSLGPGQGSYEQFFGPGTRLTVL.

The chain has TRBV28 and TRBJ2-7, with a weak D call TRBD1 (6 bases). V dropped 3 bases and J dropped 6 bases, with 12 bases sitting between them. Germline assignment: CDR1 MDHEN and CDR2 SYDVKM. The CDR3 spans 13 residues. The CDR3 sequence: CASSFAGEPEQYF. DNA of the CDR3: TGTGCCAGCAGTTTCGCAGGGGAACCCGAGCAGTACTTC.

The CDR3 loop reads CASSVAANTEAFF. The CDR3 DNA sequence: TGTGCCAGCAGTGTAGCAGCGAACACTGAAGCTTTCTTT. V and J are TRBV27 and TRBJ1-1, with D unresolved. V lost 5 bases and J lost 1, with 8 bases in between. This CDR3 has 13 amino acids. From germline, CDR1 is MNHEY and CDR2 SMNVEV (reference sequence).

The chain has TRBV4-1 and TRBJ1-1; maybe TRBD1 (6 bases). V was clipped by 0 bases and J by 5 bases, with 13 bases between them. The V gene's germline CDR1 is MGHRA and CDR2 YSYEKL. The CDR3 totals 15 residues. The CDR3 nucleotides read TGCGCCAGCAGCCAAGAGTGGGGGGGCCTGACTGAAGCTTTCTTT. Translated: CASSQEWGGLTEAFF.

The V and J genes are TRBV7-9 and TRBJ2-7; D gene ambiguous. The CDR3 is made up of 13 amino acids. Trimming took off 5 bases at V and 5 bases at J, with 13 bases between the two ends. Germline V gene sequence: CDR1 SEHNR, CDR2 FQNEAQ (reference sequence). The CDR3 bases are TGTGCCAGCAGCCGCGAGATGAGCGACGAGCAGTACTTC. Its protein product is CASSREMSDEQYF.

The chain carries TRBV28 and TRBJ2-3, with no clear D. This CDR3 comprises 14 residues. Trimming stripped 3 bases from V and 6 bases from J, with 13 bases between. Germline lookup yields CDR1 MDHEN and CDR2 SYDVKM. DNA for the CDR3: TGTGCCAGCAGTTTCGATCTTCAGAGGGATACGCAGTATTTT. Translating it yields CASSFDLQRDTQYF.

V usage is TRBV19 and J usage is TRBJ2-7; D may match TRBD1 or TRBD2 (6 bases each). The CDR3 contains 14 residues. The V gene's germline CDR1 is LNHDA and CDR2 SQIVND (reference sequence). The V and J ends lost 5 bases and 4 bases respectively, with 15 bases between them. The DNA for the CDR3 is TGTGCCAGTAGTGCGGGATCGGGGGCGTACGAGCAGTACTTC. Encoded protein: CASSAGSGAYEQYF.

The gene calls are TRBV28 and TRBJ2-1; TRBD2 matches 13 bases. CDR3 size: 16 residues. The junction had 8 bases not matched to a gene; V was cut back by 4 bases and J by 8 bases. CDR1 is MDHEN, CDR2 SYDVKM, per germline. The DNA of the CDR3 is TGTGCCAGCAGTTCGATCGGACTAGCGGGAGATGATGAGCAGTTCTTC. It is translated as CASSSIGLAGDDEQFF.

This rearrangement joins TRBV27 to TRBJ2-1, with D possibly TRBD2 on 6 matching bases. V lost 2 bases and J 0 bases, leaving 8 bases between the germline ends. Germline CDR1 reads MNHEY; CDR2 reads SMNVEV (reference sequence). The CDR3 extends over 15 amino acids. CDR3 nucleotides: TGTGCCAGCAGTTTAGGAGGGAGCTCCTACAATGAGCAGTTCTTC. It is translated as CASSLGGSSYNEQFF.

The chain joins TRBV28 to TRBJ2-3; 10 bases are a match to TRBD2. The CDR3 consists of 16 residues. V dropped 6 bases and J dropped 1; count of bases not matched to a gene: 7. The V gene's germline CDR1 is MDHEN and CDR2 SYDVKM. The CDR3, as DNA: TGTGCCAGCAGCCTAGCCGGGACTAGCGGCACAGATACGCAGTATTTT. Translation: CASSLAGTSGTDTQYF.

V and J are TRBV7-9 and TRBJ2-1; 8 bases line up with TRBD2. CDR3 size: 17 residues. The trim removed 5 bases at V and 4 bases at J, leaving 13 bases unmatched. Germline loops: CDR1 SEHNR, CDR2 FQNEAQ (reference sequence). The CDR3 protein is CASSHSGTGTSYNEQFF. CDR3 nucleotides: TGTGCCAGCAGCCATTCGGGTACCGGGACTAGTTACAATGAGCAGTTCTTC.

The V call is TRBV27, the J call TRBJ1-2, with 8 nucleotides matching TRBD1. V trimming: 4 bases; J trimming: 6 bases; junction bases outside the gene matches: 19. The CDR3 spans 18 residues. Germline values: CDR1 MNHEY, CDR2 SMNVEV (reference sequence). CDR3 nucleotide sequence: TGTGCCAGCAGTTCATCTACCGGGACAGGCGCCTCCTCGCATGGCTACACCTTC. The encoded protein is CASSSSTGTGASSHGYTF.

V and J are TRBV19 and TRBJ1-1, with D perhaps matching TRBD1 (6 bases). The CDR3 is 14 residues long. V was cut by 5 bases and J by 11 bases, with 21 bases left in between. Germline V CDR1 and CDR2: LNHDA, SQIVND (reference sequence). DNA of the CDR3: TGTGCCAGTAGTCTCGGGACATCCACGGGAGAGGCTTTCTTT. It translates to CASSLGTSTGEAFF.